Included here is one T cell receptor beta chain sequence, with context. This clone was recorded only once. Its binding antigen is unknown. Per-base quality was not reported, and no clone a single base away is much larger than it. For this chain, trimming is 4 bases at the V end and 3 bases at the J end, and the number of junction bases without a gene match is 4. The CDR3 goes from the cysteine to the phenylalanine over 15 residues. The CDR3 DNA has 45 bases and is translated from base 1. The germline V gene provides CDR1 SGDLS and CDR2 YYNGEE. This entry belongs to a study of cytomegalovirus exposure and HLA in healthy donors (dated by TCRdb to about 2017). Notes on the research overall: In an earlier analysis of roughly 590 of the donors, about 270 Gb of sequence data and 90 million to 130 million unique TCR beta sequences from about 190 million T cells were reported. All discovery cohort repertoires had been generated using a single sequencing platform. The aim of the study was to test whether cataloging public T cell receptors could identify signatures of past pathogen exposure. Using immunosequencing, the study profiled T cell repertoires from 640 or so subjects and related those repertoires to cytomegalovirus serostatus. Donor age, sex, ethnicity and CMV serostatus were compiled alongside the repertoire data. Approximately 330 gigabases of sequencing data and 70 million to 100 million unique TCR sequences made up an early release that covered under 750 HLA-typed donors. To predict cytomegalovirus infection status, the study brought together high-throughput TCR immunosequencing, statistical association of individual TCRs with disease status, and machine learning. About five DR-DQ haplotypes were treated as single units for association and clustering because of strong linkage in the cohort. Among around 400 genotyped donors of the cohort, an average of around 240,000 unique TCR beta nucleotide sequences were sequenced per donor, roughly 18% of them non-productive. To study patterns of TCR occurrence, a later analysis re-analyzed previously published TCR beta repertoires from 550 to 800 donors and added high-resolution HLA genotyping. Genome-wide SNP genotypes for about 65% of the roughly 700 donors were used in a later genetic analysis, which treated that subset as a discovery cohort. To decide whether each TCR beta V gene segment behaved as functional or pseudogenic, an earlier analysis of some 600 of the donors relied on high-throughput TCR beta sequencing. A separate validation cohort of over a hundred different subjects was used in addition to the roughly 700-subject first cohort. The number of donors typed differed by locus, with about 629-630 for A, B, C, DRB1 and DQB1, around 500 for DQA1, 606 for DPA1, and some 440 for DPB1. Of the 350 to 400 genotyped donors, approximately 80% fell in the genetic ancestry cluster associated with self-reported Caucasian donors. The later analysis used no new phenotypic data to find candidate immune exposures, relying instead on TCR beta sequences and their occurrence across donors. Both class I and class II loci were covered by HLA typing, at four-digit resolution. Points the paper makes about the study in general: Compared with the roughly 600-donor mean, donors in an Asian-associated ancestry cluster had fewer N-insertions in productive TCRs, according to a later genetic analysis. Sequencing depth was assumed to be roughly uniform across donors in the presence/absence analyses, though that assumption may not hold. The cohort was sequenced for TCR beta chains only, and without alpha or paired-chain data the features that could be detected were limited. In a later analysis, most CMV-associated TCR beta chains were found to appear HLA-restricted, with HLA associations seemingly driven largely by CMV exposure. Across donors, most TCR sequences were observed very rarely, whereas some public TCRs were present in many individuals. Correlated functional status among segregating V segments might reflect linkage disequilibrium, but an unknown experimental factor could not be ruled out. A further reported finding was that TCR beta sequences accurately predicted the HLA-A and HLA-B alleles for most subjects in the first cohort. In an earlier analysis of some 540 of the donors, most TCR beta V segments appeared in productive rearrangements about 90% or about 30% of the time, broadly matching IMGT annotations. A cluster of highly shared sequence variants was judged likely to represent a technical artifact of the sequencing pipeline. Three of the identified cytomegalovirus-associated TCR beta chains were confirmed in vitro to be specific for cytomegalovirus antigens. Immune exposure information for the cohort was limited to CMV serostatus. In a later analysis, some 17,000 TCR beta sequences were associated with specific HLA alleles at a false discovery rate of 0.05. Because HLA typing was missing for some donors at each locus, association tests included only the typed subset. Several of the top co-occurrence clusters appeared to be linked to parvovirus B19, influenza, CMV and Epstein-Barr virus, according to a later analysis. A later genetic analysis associated a missense DCLRE1C variant with V-gene and J-gene trimming of TCR beta chains, and an independent cohort replicated the association. In a later analysis, HLA-associated TCR beta chains were found to be more clonally expanded and to have lower generation probabilities than equally common non-associated chains. In the study, 150 to 200 TCR beta chains were listed as associated with cytomegalovirus. Some IMGT-functional V segments, including TRBV6-2 and TRBV6-3, could not be told apart with the 87-base-pair reads, so those segments were excluded. The authors suggested that the approach could potentially be extended to other disease states and immunological phenotypes. The earlier analysis of around 600 of the donors excluded 15 to 20 rarely observed V segments, including chromosome 9 orphons, because counts were too low. In a later analysis, the rate of TCR association differed among HLA loci, with DRB1 alleles having the most associated TCRs and HLA-C alleles having the fewest. When HLA alleles, especially DR and DQ, strongly co-occurred, attributing TCR associations to individual alleles was difficult. The classifier was reported to diagnose cytomegalovirus status with high specificity and sensitivity in both the original and validation cohorts.

Library generation was performed with the immunoSEQ multiplex PCR assay. A mixture of 60 forward primers for TCR Vbeta segments and 13 reverse primers for TCR Jbeta segments was used in the multiplex PCR. A multiplex PCR assay on genomic DNA amplified the CDR3 region of rearranged TCR beta genes. Amplified TCR beta libraries were sequenced as 87-base-pair reads on the Illumina HiSeq System. Under the source paper's analysis protocol: Across the 670 or so repertoires, a later analysis counted approximately 83 million unique TCR beta chains, around 11 million of which were shared by at least two donors. Raw reads were error-corrected and collapsed into unique sequences by a nearest-neighbor algorithm in which closely related sequences were merged to remove PCR and sequencing errors. V, D and J gene segments were assigned by aligning CDR3 sequences to IMGT reference sequences. For a sequence to be retained, a match of at least six nucleotides was required to both a V gene segment and a J gene segment. Rearrangements were called productive when the CDR3 lacked stop codons and stayed in frame with V and J; all others were non-productive. CDR3 was defined by IMGT convention, running from the second conserved V-encoded cysteine to the conserved J-encoded phenylalanine. The earlier analysis of a few hundred of the donors excluded sequences that lacked an unambiguous match to a single V gene segment. In an earlier analysis of several hundred of the donors, V segments were called functional above 56.7% productive rearrangements and were called segregating when the between-donor standard deviation exceeded 5%. A statistical classification framework was developed to diagnose cytomegalovirus status using the catalog of TCR beta chain sequences. A later analysis assigned V and J genes by comparing TCR nucleotide sequences with IMGT/GENE-DB human TR gene sequences. The TCRdist pipeline was used in a later analysis to assign CDR3 sequences and most-parsimonious VDJ recombination scenarios. In a later analysis, every TCR beta chain was defined by the combination of its CDR3 amino acid sequence and its V-gene family, and reads without a unique V-gene family were dropped. To address suspected cross-contamination and a sequencing artifact, a later analysis removed a few hundred highly shared, low-generation-probability nucleotide sequences. In a later analysis, a clonal expansion index was calculated for each public chain from normalized within-repertoire ranks of inferred template counts. Generation probabilities in a later analysis came from a VDJ recombination model fitted to out-of-frame rearrangements, and those results were checked against IGoR. A later analysis scored TCR-TCR, TCR-HLA and TCR-CMV co-occurrence with hypergeometric tests, applying a repertoire-size bias correction to TCR pairs. False discovery rates were estimated in a later analysis by permuting HLA or CMV assignments 20 times. In a later analysis, co-occurring TCRs were grouped with DBSCAN, and TCRdist sequence similarity was added when clustering was performed within HLA-allele-positive subsets. Repertoires with fewer than 30,000 or more than 120,000 public chains, plus five repertoires with anomalous nucleotide sharing, were excluded from co-occurrence clustering. Sourced from immuneACCESS, this table was stored by TCRdb with only in-frame sequences that have V and J called. A share of the clones is absent; for the studies checked, an unresolved V gene accounts for under half, and the remainder has no known explanation. Clonal size and the V and J genes are those of that table, whereas D and trimming came from the DNA. This sample gives around 130,000 clones in total; 66% of them show up just once. The ten most abundant clones make up 6.5% of the sample.

The cohort comprised 710 or so healthy bone marrow donors. At the time of sampling, every cohort member was nominally healthy, though immune exposures that went unrecorded were likely present. The donor was CMV seronegative and belonged to the group of approximately 320 seronegative cohort members. A peripheral blood sample was provided by each donor, and peripheral blood mononuclear cells were used for TCR beta sequencing. The Qiagen DNeasy Blood Extraction Kit was used to extract genomic DNA from the blood cell samples. In this chain, TRBV9 is recombined with TRBJ1-3, with 10 middle bases fitting TRBD1. Sequenced input: PBMCs. The receptor's source is an older woman in good health and CMV-seronegative. The DNA reads TGTGCCAGCAGCCGACAGGGGGCTGGTGGAAACACCATATATTTT. Its amino acids are CASSRQGAGGNTIYF.